These T cell receptor beta chains were read from a single sample in a study of Graves' ophthalmopathy and Graves' hyperthyroidism. Using its own MiXCR run on the multiplex PCR reads, TCRdb lists one record per CDR3 protein. Among about 180,000 distinct CDR3 sequences listed, less than 45% were seen once. The source material was peripheral blood. The receptors were sampled from a middle-aged woman with Graves' ophthalmopathy. Each CDR3 is given with its conserved first and last residue. D genes are given only for firm matches. Expanded clones get a size class; other rows say once, few or many, or leave the size out.

d_gene	j_gene	abundance	v_gene	len	CDR3nt	CDR3aa
TRBD1	TRBJ2-7	-	TRBV11-2	16	TGTGCCAGCAGCAGAAGCCCCCGGGACAGGGTGGATTCATCGTACTTC	CASSRSPRDRVDSSYF
-	TRBJ2-3	many	TRBV9	16	TGTGCCAGCAGCGTAGCGTCAGGGCCTAGCACAGATACGCAGTATTTT	CASSVASGPSTDTQYF
-	TRBJ1-1	many	TRBV2	14	TGTGCCAGCAGTGGTAGACGGCTGAACACTGAAGCTTTCTTT	CASSGRRLNTEAFF
-	TRBJ2-5	many	TRBV15	13	TGTGCCACCAGGAGAGCGTACCAAGAGACCCAGTACTTC	CATRRAYQETQYF
TRBD1	TRBJ2-7	-	TRBV27	15	TGTGCCAGCAGCCTGGGTGGGACAGGGACCTACGAGCAGTACTTC	CASSLGGTGTYEQYF
TRBD1	TRBJ1-3	many	TRBV24-1	15	TGTGCCACCAGTGATGGGACAGACTCTGGAAACACCATATATTTT	CATSDGTDSGNTIYF
-	TRBJ1-5	-	TRBV11-2	12	TGTGCCAGCAGCCAGGAGGCTCAGCCCCAGCATTTT	CASSQEAQPQHF
TRBD1	TRBJ1-2	many	TRBV6-1	15	TGTGCCAGCGCCGACCGGGACAGCTCATTTTATGGCTACACCTTC	CASADRDSSFYGYTF
-	TRBJ1-1	many	TRBV27	14	TGTGCCAGCAGCACGCTCTTCTCGAACACTGAAGCTTTCTTT	CASSTLFSNTEAFF
TRBD1	TRBJ1-2	many	TRBV27	14	TGTGCCAGCAGTTTATCCACAGGGGTGAAAGGCTACACCTTC	CASSLSTGVKGYTF
-	TRBJ2-2	-	TRBV12-3/TRBV12-4	12	TGTGCCAGCAGTTTAGATGCCGGGGAGCTGTTTTTT	CASSLDAGELFF
-	TRBJ2-5	-	TRBV7-8	16	TGTGCCAGCAGCTTAGAACCCTCGGGCAGGGGAGAGACCCAGTACTTC	CASSLEPSGRGETQYF
TRBD1	TRBJ1-5	many	TRBV2	13	TGTGCCTACAGGGGAGCAAGCAATCAGCCCCAGCATTTT	CAYRGASNQPQHF
TRBD1	TRBJ2-7	many	TRBV27	13	TGTGCCAGCAGTCGGACAGGGAGCTACGAGCAGTACTTC	CASSRTGSYEQYF
TRBD2	TRBJ2-5	many	TRBV4-2	14	TGTGCCAGCAGCGTGCAGCGGGGGGAAGAGACCCAGTACTTC	CASSVQRGEETQYF
-	TRBJ1-5	-	TRBV20-1	13	TGCAGTGCTATCCAGGTCAGCAATCAGCCCCAGCATTTT	CSAIQVSNQPQHF
-	TRBJ1-1	-	TRBV6-1	11	TGTGCCAGCAGTGAAGTACCTGGAGCTTTCTTT	CASSEVPGAFF
-	TRBJ1-5	many	TRBV11-2	17	TGTGCCAGCACCTTATACCCGGTCTGGTCGGGGATCCAGCCCCAGCATTTT	CASTLYPVWSGIQPQHF
-	TRBJ1-1	many	TRBV20-1	15	TGCAGTGCCCCCACCCAGCCCGGGGTGAGCACTGAAGCTTTCTTT	CSAPTQPGVSTEAFF
-	TRBJ1-3	-	TRBV28	16	TGTGCCAGCAGTCCCGAGATTGGCGGCTCTGGAAACACCATATATTTT	CASSPEIGGSGNTIYF
-	TRBJ1-2	many	TRBV29-1	12	TGCAGCGTTGAGTCAGGGTGGGGAGGCTACACCTTC	CSVESGWGGYTF
TRBD1	TRBJ2-5	many	TRBV7-9	14	TGTGCCAGCAGCCCCGGGACAGGGGAAGAGACCCAGTACTTC	CASSPGTGEETQYF
TRBD1	TRBJ1-5	many	TRBV6-1	16	TGTGCCAGCTCCGGGACAGGGGTGGGGGTCAATCAGCCCCAGCATTTT	CASSGTGVGVNQPQHF
TRBD1	TRBJ2-7	-	TRBV12-5	16	TGTGCTAGTGGTCCCCCTGGGACAGGGGGCGACTACGAGCAGTACTTC	CASGPPGTGGDYEQYF
TRBD1	TRBJ1-1	many	TRBV10-1	12	TGCGCCAGCAGTCGGACAGGGGGCCAAGCTTTCTTT	CASSRTGGQAFF
TRBD1	TRBJ2-7	-	TRBV20-1	13	TGCAGTGCTATTAGGACAGGGACCTACGAGCAGTACTTC	CSAIRTGTYEQYF
-	TRBJ1-3	-	TRBV12-3/TRBV12-4	16	TGTGCCAGCACCTTGATGACATTGTCCTCCGGAAACACCATATATTTT	CASTLMTLSSGNTIYF
-	TRBJ2-2	few	TRBV24-1	15	TGTGCCACCAGTGATCTACCCAGGAACACCGGGGAGCTGTTTTTT	CATSDLPRNTGELFF
TRBD2	TRBJ2-2	many	TRBV7-9	15	TGTGCCAGCAGCCGACTAGCGGGAGATGTCGGGGAGCTGTTTTTT	CASSRLAGDVGELFF
-	TRBJ2-5	-	TRBV15	14	TGTGCCACCAGCAGAGGGGGGGATCTGGAGACCCAGTACTTC	CATSRGGDLETQYF
TRBD2	TRBJ2-7	-	TRBV6-2/TRBV6-3	15	TGTGCCAGCAGTCAACTAGCGGGAGTATCCTACGAGCAGTACTTC	CASSQLAGVSYEQYF
TRBD1	TRBJ1-5	-	TRBV12-3/TRBV12-4	15	TGTGCCAGCAGATTGACAGGGTCAGGGGAACAGCCCCAGCATTTT	CASRLTGSGEQPQHF
TRBD1	TRBJ1-2	many	TRBV28	14	TGTGCCAGCAGAGAGACAGGGGAGATTTATGGCTACACCTTC	CASRETGEIYGYTF
TRBD2	TRBJ2-5	many	TRBV5-6	16	TGTGCCAGCAGCTTGGTGGGGAGCGGGAGCCAAGAGACCCAGTACTTC	CASSLVGSGSQETQYF
TRBD1	TRBJ1-6	-	TRBV29-1	16	TGCAGCGGGATTGACGGGACAGGTGCATGGAGATCACCCCTCCACTTT	CSGIDGTGAWRSPLHF
-	TRBJ1-3	many	TRBV19	15	TGTGCCAGTAGTAACAAACAGGGAACTGGAAACACCATATATTTT	CASSNKQGTGNTIYF
-	TRBJ1-1	once	TRBV19	15	TGTGCCAGCCATCTACGCGGCAGGGGTAACACTGAAGCTTTCTTT	CASHLRGRGNTEAFF
-	TRBJ1-1	-	TRBV19	14	TGTGCCAGTATAGGATCCACAGGGTACACTGAAGCTTTCTTT	CASIGSTGYTEAFF
TRBD1	TRBJ1-1	-	TRBV12-3/TRBV12-4	15	TGTGCCAGCAGCATGACAGGGGGAGGGGACACTGAAGCTTTCTTT	CASSMTGGGDTEAFF
-	TRBJ2-4	many	TRBV15	12	TGTGCCAGCGCCGGGGCGGCGAACATTCAGTACTTC	CASAGAANIQYF
TRBD2	TRBJ2-5	-	TRBV7-2	14	TGTGCCAGCAGCTACACTAGCGGATCGACGACCCAGTACTTC	CASSYTSGSTTQYF
TRBD2	TRBJ2-7	many	TRBV9	15	TGTGCCAGCAGCGTTCGGGCTAGCGGGAACTACGAGCAGTACTTC	CASSVRASGNYEQYF
-	TRBJ1-1	few	TRBV12-3/TRBV12-4	13	TGTGCCAGCAGTCCCCCCTCCTTAACTGAAGCTTTCTTT	CASSPPSLTEAFF